This T cell receptor (beta chain) is from a study of blood T cell repertoires in COVID-19. Whole-study context: Collection of acute and convalescent COVID-19 samples took place in the United States, Italy and Spain. T cells, B-cell-depleted T cells, or PBMCs provided the cDNA or gDNA that served as material.

Libraries were prepared by immunoSEQ multiplex PCR; TCRdb keeps only in-frame clonotypes and omits some of them. This sample has 180,000 or so clones, with approximately 81% found just once. Germline values: CDR1 LGHDT, CDR2 YNNKEL (reference sequence). The CDR3 is made up of 14 amino acids. Trimming pared 8 bases from V and 6 bases from J, leaving 17 bases between. This clone has only a few counts. The sample consisted of peripheral blood. The chain is built from TRBV3-1 (or the pseudogene TRBV3-2) and TRBJ1-5; D uncertain. The source of this sequence is a person aged 65-85 years with COVID-19, enrolled during active disease. In DNA, the CDR3 is TGTGCCAGCCTACCGGGAAACCAAGCTCAGCCCCAGCATTTT. This gives the protein CASLPGNQAQPQHF.